This T cell receptor (beta chain) was sequenced during a study of OX40 agonist ivuxolimab in advanced cancers. Across the study: Ivuxolimab doses were 0.01, 0.1, 0.3, 1.5, 3 or 10 mg/kg every 2 weeks. Therapy given before enrollment (anti-PD-1, anti-PD-L1 or anti-CTLA-4) was allowed, and over 35% had some.

TCRdb's copy holds only in-frame clones and misses some; the assay was immunoSEQ multiplex PCR. The top ten hold 3.4% of the sample, which has some 100,000 clones, 80% to 95% seen once. This CDR3 is built from 15 residues. Germline assignment: CDR1 SGHAT and CDR2 FQNNGV. Trimming removed 2 bases at V and 1 base at J, with 11 bases between. The rearrangement links TRBV11-2 to TRBJ1-1; tentative D call: TRBD1 (6 bases). This sample comprised CD4+ or CD8+ T cells sorted from blood, obtained in a trial of the OX40 agonist ivuxolimab. This receptor was identified in an adult with an advanced solid tumor such as melanoma, head and neck, liver or kidney cancer. In nucleotides, the CDR3 is TGTGCCAGCAGCTTAAGTGGACAGCCGAACACTGAAGCTTTCTTT. Encoded protein: CASSLSGQPNTEAFF.